This TCR beta chain was captured by sequencing in a study of blood T cell repertoires in COVID-19. Study background: T cells, B-cell-depleted T cells, or PBMCs supplied cDNA or gDNA.

How the authors handled the data: It was from reference gene primer amplification that nucleated cell counts were estimated. This table comes from immunoSEQ multiplex PCR, and its TCRdb copy is limited to in-frame clones, with some not included. V and J calls and clone size are given by that table; D and trimming were obtained from the DNA. There are about 30,000 clones in the sample; around 77% occur only once, and approximately 8.6% lies in the top ten. Germline assignment: CDR1 SGHRS and CDR2 YFSETQ. This CDR3 has 18 residues. The J segment lost 5 bases and the V segment lost 4 bases, leaving 17 bases of the junction unmatched.

The sequenced sample consisted of peripheral blood. The chain couples TRBV5-1 to TRBJ2-3; 9 nucleotides match TRBD2. This sequence was found in a woman in her seventies with active or convalescent COVID-19. The CDR3 is CASSPTKGSGGSLDTQYF. In DNA form, the CDR3 reads TGCGCCAGCAGCCCGACGAAGGGTAGCGGGGGCAGTTTAGATACGCAGTATTTT.